This TCR beta chain was found in a study of regulatory T cells in long-lasting Graves disease. The study, taken as a whole, reports: Possibly, accuracy suffered from the small sample size.

Time point meaning: newly diagnosed GD, antithyroid drugs for less than 3 months. The TCR library was made from RNA that had been extracted from PBMCs in TRIzol. The length of the CDR3 is 13 residues. CDR1 is SGHAT, CDR2 FQDESV, per germline (reference sequence). Trimming took off 0 bases at V and 6 bases at J, with 9 bases between the two ends. Arm-PCR with iRepertoire HTBI primers amplified the CDR3 regions for these TCR beta libraries. TCRdb reprocessed the multiplex PCR reads via MiXCR and lists one record per CDR3 protein. This repertoire shows hundreds of thousands of distinct CDR3 sequences, approximately 15% found once; its top ten account for more than 15%. In regard to this clonotype: The target antigen is unknown.

Separately, the same data were catalogued under a study of T cells in Graves' hyperthyroidism and ophthalmopathy. That work contributes: If no ophthalmopathy progression occurred within 18 months, Graves' hyperthyroidism was stable. Exclusions: uncontrolled infection, other autoimmune disease, pregnancy, lactation.

The receptor was derived from a woman in her 30s with Graves disease. The sequenced sample was peripheral blood mononuclear cells (PBMCs), obtained at new diagnosis, from a patient treated with antithyroid drugs. The rearrangement uses TRBV11-1 and TRBJ2-7, with a possible D match to TRBD2 (5 bases). CDR3 nucleotide sequence: TGTGCCAGCAGCTTAGCGCGGGTCGGCGAGCAGTACTTC. Protein: CASSLARVGEQYF.